The 19 T cell receptor beta chains in this list originate from one sample, sequenced in a study of blood T cell repertoires in COVID-19. Generated by immunoSEQ multiplex PCR, the TCRdb table keeps only in-frame clones and is missing some. The data show about 55,000 clones, around 85% seen once. Material: peripheral blood. Receptors originate from a human donor in a cohort sampled during active COVID-19.

The rearrangement uses TRBV5-6 and TRBJ2-7; 8 bases line up with TRBD2. The germline CDR1 and CDR2 sequences are SGHDT and YYEEEE. V lost 0 bases and J lost 4; bases outside the gene matches: 9. This CDR3 is 16 amino acids long. CDR3 protein: CASSLVPSGLLYEQYF. The CDR3 DNA is TGTGCCAGCAGCTTGGTTCCTAGCGGGCTCCTTTACGAGCAGTACTTC.

This clone was seen only once. The chain combines TRBV5-1 with TRBJ1-3, with D possibly being TRBD1 (6 bases). The CDR3 spans 15 residues. Germline V gene lookup returns CDR1 SGHRS and CDR2 YFSETQ. Trimming shortened V by 4 bases and J by 3 bases, and 14 bases separated the two germline ends. As DNA, the CDR3 is TGCGCCAGCAGCCTCGGGGGGGCAGGTGGAAACACCATATATTTT. Its protein product is CASSLGGAGGNTIYF.

In its sample, this clone was seen once. In the same sample, other DNA sequences code for this CDR3. This chain joins TRBV3-1 (or the pseudogene TRBV3-2) and TRBJ1-4; TRBD1 aligns across 9 bases. This CDR3 comprises 14 residues. Germline assignment: CDR1 LGHDT and CDR2 YNNKEL (reference sequence). With 1 base clipped from V and 7 bases from J, the junction kept 1 base outside the gene matches. CDR3 residues: CASSQGQGGEKLFF. The CDR3 DNA is TGTGCCAGCAGCCAAGGACAGGGGGGTGAAAAACTGTTTTTT.

The chain couples TRBV27 to TRBJ2-3, with D maybe TRBD2 (5 bases). The V end was cut by 5 bases, the J end by 3 bases, with 12 bases between. CDR1 and CDR2 (germline): MNHEY, SMNVEV (reference sequence). This CDR3 region has 14 residues. The CDR3 coding sequence is TGTGCCAGCAGTCCGATAACGGGGACAGATACGCAGTATTTT. Translation: CASSPITGTDTQYF.

The chain carries TRBV27 and TRBJ2-4; 7 bases map to TRBD2. Germline V lookup: CDR1 MNHEY, CDR2 SMNVEV (reference sequence). V shed 5 bases, J shed 8 bases, and the junction held 6 bases outside the gene matches. The CDR3 is 13 residues long. The CDR3 nucleotides are TGTGCCAGCAGTACCCACCGGGGGGACATTCAGTACTTC. Translated, it gives CASSTHRGDIQYF.

The sample holds a few counts of this clone. The V and J genes are TRBV7-2 and TRBJ1-3; D not resolved. Trimming removed 6 bases from V and 0 bases from J, with 15 bases in between. CDR1 SGHTA and CDR2 FQGNSA come from the germline V gene. The CDR3 consists of 16 residues. As DNA, the CDR3 is TGTGCCAGCAGTTGGAGGGCCTTCGACTCTGGAAACACCATATATTTT. Amino acids: CASSWRAFDSGNTIYF.

This chain joins TRBV9 and TRBJ1-1, with a possible D match to TRBD1 (6 bases). Trimming removed 4 bases at V and 4 bases at J, with 11 bases between. Germline lookup yields CDR1 SGDLS and CDR2 YYNGEE. This CDR3 has 13 amino acids. The CDR3 loop is CASSLQGGTEAFF. The DNA for the CDR3 is TGTGCCAGCAGCTTACAGGGCGGCACTGAAGCTTTCTTT.

This chain uses TRBV7-6 with TRBJ2-1, with 7 bases lining up with TRBD2. Losses at the gene ends were 4 bases for V and 4 bases for J; bases not matched to a gene: 10. The germline CDR1 and CDR2 sequences are SGHVS and FNYEAQ. The CDR3 extends over 16 amino acids. CDR3 residues: CASSSLTSKGYNEQFF. The CDR3 DNA sequence: TGTGCCAGCAGCTCACTGACTAGCAAAGGTTACAATGAGCAGTTCTTC. Drawing the rest from reference TRBV7-6 and TRBJ2-1, the complete variable domain is GAGVSQSPRYKVTKRGQDVALRCDPISGHVSLYWYRQALGQGPEFLTYFNYEAQQDKSGLPNDRFSAERPEGSISTLTIQRTEQRDSAMYRCASSSLTSKGYNEQFFGPGTRLTVL.

The J gene is TRBJ1-4, the V gene TRBV5-1; D is undetermined. Looked up from germline, CDR1 is SGHRS and CDR2 is YFSETQ. Trimming cost V 0 bases and J 4 bases, with 7 bases left between them. This CDR3 spans 14 amino acids. The CDR3 bases are TGCGCCAGCAGCTTGGACAGTAATAATGAAAAACTGTTTTTT. Protein product: CASSLDSNNEKLFF.

This clone showed up just a few times. J is TRBJ1-4 and V is TRBV7-9; 9 positions match TRBD1. The ends lost 5 bases at V and 6 bases at J; junction bases unmatched: 7. This CDR3 is 15 amino acids long. Germline CDR1 is SEHNR and CDR2 is FQNEAQ (reference sequence). The CDR3 loop is CASSVTGTGHEKLFF. The CDR3 DNA reads as TGTGCCAGCAGCGTAACCGGGACAGGGCATGAAAAACTGTTTTTT.

This chain joins TRBV3-1 (or the pseudogene TRBV3-2) and TRBJ2-2, with no clear D. Trimming stripped 0 bases from V and 5 bases from J, with 10 bases between. CDR1 LGHDT and CDR2 YNNKEL come from the germline V gene (reference sequence). The CDR3 loop spans 15 amino acids. The CDR3 nucleotides are TGTGCCAGCAGCCAAGACCCTCCTAGAACCGGGGAGCTGTTTTTT. It translates to CASSQDPPRTGELFF.

This clone was observed a handful of times. This chain joins TRBV15 and TRBJ2-7; D unclear. The CDR3 length is 14 residues. Per germline, CDR1 LNHNV and CDR2 YYDKDF (reference sequence). Trimming removed 5 bases at V and 3 bases at J, with 14 bases between. The CDR3 nucleotides are TGTGCCACCAGCCTTTTTGGTGGCATCTACGAGCAGTACTTC. Its protein is CATSLFGGIYEQYF. Supplemented by reference TRBV15 and TRBJ2-7, the full variable domain reads DAMVIQNPRYQVTQFGKPVTLSCSQTLNHNVMYWYQQKSSQAPKLLFHYYDKDFNNEADTPDNFQSRRPNTSFCFLDIRSPGLGDTAMYLCATSLFGGIYEQYFGPGTRLTVT.

V and J are TRBV7-2 and TRBJ1-1; TRBD1 agrees at 10 bases. The CDR3 loop spans 16 amino acids. Germline lookup yields CDR1 SGHTA and CDR2 FQGNSA. The V and J ends lost 2 bases and 1 base, in that order; junction bases with no gene match: 4. CDR3 protein: CASSLKRTGGNTEAFF. The CDR3 DNA reads TGTGCCAGCAGCTTAAAAAGGACAGGGGGGAACACTGAAGCTTTCTTT. Drawing the rest from reference TRBV7-2 and TRBJ1-1, the complete variable domain is GAGVSQSPSNKVTEKGKDVELRCDPISGHTALYWYRQSLGQGLEFLIYFQGNSAPDKSGLPSDRFSAERTGGSVSTLTIQRTQQEDSAVYLCASSLKRTGGNTEAFFGQGTRLTVV.

The J gene is TRBJ1-6, the V gene TRBV27; 7 bases fit TRBD1. Trimming at V came to 2 bases and at J to 1 base, leaving 11 bases not matched to a gene. This CDR3 contains 19 residues. The germline V gene has CDR1 MNHEY and CDR2 SMNVEV (reference sequence). The CDR3 region is CASSLTGVRGSSYNSPLHF. DNA of the CDR3: TGTGCCAGCAGTTTAACAGGGGTCCGAGGAAGTTCCTATAATTCACCCCTCCACTTT.

V usage is TRBV19 and J usage is TRBJ1-2; 7 positions agree with TRBD1. In germline, CDR1 is LNHDA, CDR2 SQIVND (reference sequence). Trimming cost V 5 bases and J 2 bases; bases outside gene matches: 5. The CDR3 spans 14 residues. CDR3 DNA sequence: TGTGCCAGTAGTCCCGGGACAGAAAACTATGGCTACACCTTC. Translating gives CASSPGTENYGYTF. Complete variable domain (other parts from reference TRBV19 and TRBJ1-2): DGGITQSPKYLFRKEGQNVTLSCEQNLNHDAMYWYRQDPGQGLRLIYYSQIVNDFQKGDIAEGYSVSREKKESFPLTVTSAQKNPTAFYLCASSPGTENYGYTFGSGTRLTVV.

This chain connects TRBV12-3 or TRBV12-4 to TRBJ1-1; the D is unclear. The V end lost 5 bases, the J end lost 5 bases, and 12 bases lay between the germline ends. The CDR3 spans 13 residues. CDR3 sequence reads: CASSRLEGTEAFF. In nucleotides, the CDR3 is TGTGCCAGCAGTCGATTGGAGGGAACTGAAGCTTTCTTT.

The chain joins TRBV7-9 to TRBJ1-1, with 8 bases aligning to TRBD1. The germline V gene encodes CDR1 SEHNR and CDR2 FQNEAQ (reference sequence). The ends lost 4 bases at V and 4 bases at J; junction bases unmatched: 11. CDR3 size: 16 residues. The CDR3 loop is CASSSDRVSLITEAFF. CDR3 DNA: TGTGCCAGCAGCTCGGACAGGGTGTCCTTGATCACTGAAGCTTTCTTT.

CDR3 in amino acids: CASSQGSNQPQHF. In DNA form, the CDR3 reads TGTGCCAGCAGCCAGGGGAGCAATCAGCCCCAGCATTTT. This sequence joins TRBV6-5 and TRBJ1-5, with TRBD1 as a possible D gene (6 bases). Germline CDR1 is MNHEY and CDR2 is SVGAGI. V lost 6 bases, J lost 1 base, and 7 bases lay in between. CDR3 length equals 13 residues.

The CDR3 sequence is CASSALTSTGELFF. The CDR3 bases are TGTGCCAGCAGCGCATTGACATCGACCGGGGAGCTGTTTTTT. The gene calls are TRBV11-1 and TRBJ2-2, with D unclear. Germline V lookup: CDR1 SGHAT, CDR2 FQDESV (reference sequence). V gave up 5 bases and J gave up 5 bases, with 12 bases separating them. The CDR3 extends over 14 amino acids. Filled out from reference TRBV11-1 and TRBJ2-2, the complete variable domain reads EAEVAQSPRYKITEKSQAVAFWCDPISGHATLYWYRQILGQGPELLVQFQDESVVDDSQLPKDRFSAERLKGVDSTLKIQPAELGDSAMYLCASSALTSTGELFFGEGSRLTVL.